This T cell receptor (beta chain) comes out of a study of shared clonotypes between healthy human individuals. Study results and limitations: Shared clonotypes across all four donors exceeded non-shared ones in generation probability.

V shed 7 bases and J shed 6 bases, with 22 bases lying between them. The germline V gene encodes CDR1 MNHEY and CDR2 SMNVEV (reference sequence). The CDR3 is 16 residues long. Comment on this clone: Its antigen remains unidentified.

The authors' processing: ImmunoSEQ only sent back junction sequences with no quality scores, so filtering was done differently. The assay was immunoSEQ multiplex PCR, and TCRdb's table has in-frame clones only and misses some. That table is the source of V, J and clone size, and D and trimming were worked out from the DNA. The repertoire includes around 1.1 million clones, about four fifths of them detected once, and 0.6% to 0.75% sits in the top ten. Donors included only healthy HIV-negative adults lacking recent acute infections or vaccinations. The J gene is TRBJ2-1, the V gene TRBV27; D possibly corresponds to TRBD2 (6 bases). Sequencing was carried out using memory CD4+ T cells from PBMCs. Subset defined: CD45RA-negative fraction. This TCR was sampled from a young man in good health. Some clones in this sample may be carry-over from other donors' samples. CDR3 sequence reads: CASNFRWQGGINEQFF. The CDR3 DNA reads TGTGCCAGCAACTTCCGATGGCAGGGAGGCATCAATGAGCAGTTCTTC.